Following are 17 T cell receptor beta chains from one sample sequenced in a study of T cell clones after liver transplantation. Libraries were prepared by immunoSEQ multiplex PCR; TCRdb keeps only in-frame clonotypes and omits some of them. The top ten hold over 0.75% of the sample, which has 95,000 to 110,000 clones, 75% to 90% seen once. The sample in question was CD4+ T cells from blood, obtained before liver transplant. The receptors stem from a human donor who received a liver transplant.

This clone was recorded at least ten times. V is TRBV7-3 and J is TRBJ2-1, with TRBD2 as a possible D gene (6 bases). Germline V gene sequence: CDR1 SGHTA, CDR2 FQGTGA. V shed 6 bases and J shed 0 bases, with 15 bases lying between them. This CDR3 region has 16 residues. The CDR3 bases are TGTGCCAGCAGTCAAGGGGAGCGGGCCTCCTACAATGAGCAGTTCTTC. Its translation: CASSQGERASYNEQFF.

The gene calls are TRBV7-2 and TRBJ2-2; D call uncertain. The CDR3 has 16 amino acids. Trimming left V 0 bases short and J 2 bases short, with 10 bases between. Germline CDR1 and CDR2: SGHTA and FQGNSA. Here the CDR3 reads CASSLALTGNTGELFF. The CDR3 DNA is TGTGCCAGCAGCTTAGCCTTGACTGGCAACACCGGGGAGCTGTTTTTT. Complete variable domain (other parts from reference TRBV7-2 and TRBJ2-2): GAGVSQSPSNKVTEKGKDVELRCDPISGHTALYWYRQSLGQGLEFLIYFQGNSAPDKSGLPSDRFSAERTGGSVSTLTIQRTQQEDSAVYLCASSLALTGNTGELFFGEGSRLTVL.

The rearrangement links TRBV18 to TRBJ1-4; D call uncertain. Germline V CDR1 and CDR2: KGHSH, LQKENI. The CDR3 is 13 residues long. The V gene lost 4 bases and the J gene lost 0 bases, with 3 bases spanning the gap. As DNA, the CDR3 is TGTGCCAGCTCACGGTCAACTAATGAAAAACTGTTTTTT. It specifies CASSRSTNEKLFF.

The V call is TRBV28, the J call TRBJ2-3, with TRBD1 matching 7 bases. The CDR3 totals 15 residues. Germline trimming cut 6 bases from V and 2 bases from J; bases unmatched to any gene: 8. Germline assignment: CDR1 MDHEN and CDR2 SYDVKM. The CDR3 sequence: CASRSLGQPTDTQYF. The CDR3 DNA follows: TGTGCCAGCAGGTCACTGGGACAGCCCACAGATACGCAGTATTTT.

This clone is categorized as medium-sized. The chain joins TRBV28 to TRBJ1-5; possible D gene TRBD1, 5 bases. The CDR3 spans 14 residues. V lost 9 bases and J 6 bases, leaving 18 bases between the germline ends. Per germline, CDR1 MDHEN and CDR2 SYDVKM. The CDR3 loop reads CASFKGDRGQPQHF. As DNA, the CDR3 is TGTGCCAGTTTTAAAGGGGATCGGGGTCAGCCCCAGCATTTT.

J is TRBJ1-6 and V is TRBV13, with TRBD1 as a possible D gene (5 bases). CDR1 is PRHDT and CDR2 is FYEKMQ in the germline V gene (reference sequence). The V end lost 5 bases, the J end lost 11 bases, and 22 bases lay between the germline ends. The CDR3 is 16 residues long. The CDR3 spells CASSPGASLRLPPLHF. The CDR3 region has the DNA TGTGCCAGCAGCCCCGGGGCCTCCCTCCGCCTGCCACCCCTCCACTTT.

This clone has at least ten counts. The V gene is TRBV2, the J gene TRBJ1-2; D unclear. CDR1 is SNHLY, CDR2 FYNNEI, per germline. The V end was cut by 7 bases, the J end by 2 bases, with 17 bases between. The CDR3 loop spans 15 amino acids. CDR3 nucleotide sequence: TGTGCCAGCAACCTTTGGGCAGAATCCAACTATGGCTACACCTTC. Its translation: CASNLWAESNYGYTF.

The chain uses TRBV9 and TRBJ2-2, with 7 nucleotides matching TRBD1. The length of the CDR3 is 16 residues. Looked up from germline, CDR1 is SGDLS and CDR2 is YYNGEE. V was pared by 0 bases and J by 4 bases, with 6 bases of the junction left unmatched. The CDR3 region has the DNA TGTGCCAGCAGCGTAGTTGGACAGGTGTCCACCGGGGAGCTGTTTTTT. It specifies CASSVVGQVSTGELFF.

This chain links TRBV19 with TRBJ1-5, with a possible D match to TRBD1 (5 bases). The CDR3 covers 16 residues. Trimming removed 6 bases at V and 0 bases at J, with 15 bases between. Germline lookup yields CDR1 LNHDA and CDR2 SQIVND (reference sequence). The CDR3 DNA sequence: TGTGCCAGTAGAAGCCTGACAGATTATAGCAATCAGCCCCAGCATTTT. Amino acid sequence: CASRSLTDYSNQPQHF.

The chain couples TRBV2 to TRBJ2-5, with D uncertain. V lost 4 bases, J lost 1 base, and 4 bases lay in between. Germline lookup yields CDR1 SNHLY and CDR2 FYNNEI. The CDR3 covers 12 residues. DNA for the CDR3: TGTGCCAGCAGTGGTTCCCAAGAGACCCAGTACTTC. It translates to CASSGSQETQYF. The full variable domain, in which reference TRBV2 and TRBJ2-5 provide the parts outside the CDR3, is EPEVTQTPSHQVTQMGQEVILRCVPISNHLYFYWYRQILGQKVEFLVSFYNNEISEKSEIFDDQFSVERPDGSNFTLKIRSTKLEDSAMYFCASSGSQETQYFGPGTRLLVL.

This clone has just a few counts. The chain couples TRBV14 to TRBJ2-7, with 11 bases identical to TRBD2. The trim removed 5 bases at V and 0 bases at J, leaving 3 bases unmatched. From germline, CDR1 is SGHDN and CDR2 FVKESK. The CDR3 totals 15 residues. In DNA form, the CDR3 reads TGTGCCAGCAGCACCGGGACTAGCGGCTCCTACGAGCAGTACTTC. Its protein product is CASSTGTSGSYEQYF. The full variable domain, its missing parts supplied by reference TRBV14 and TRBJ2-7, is EAGVTQFPSHSVIEKGQTVTLRCDPISGHDNLYWYRRVMGKEIKFLLHFVKESKQDESGMPNNRFLAERTGGTYSTLKVQPAELEDSGVYFCASSTGTSGSYEQYFGPGTRLTVT.

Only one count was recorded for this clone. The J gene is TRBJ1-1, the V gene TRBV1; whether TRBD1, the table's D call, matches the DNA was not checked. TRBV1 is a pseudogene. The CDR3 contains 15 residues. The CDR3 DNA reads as TGCACCAGCAGCCAAGAGAGGGGGCGAGGCACTGAAGCTTTCTTT. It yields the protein CTSSQERGRGTEAFF.

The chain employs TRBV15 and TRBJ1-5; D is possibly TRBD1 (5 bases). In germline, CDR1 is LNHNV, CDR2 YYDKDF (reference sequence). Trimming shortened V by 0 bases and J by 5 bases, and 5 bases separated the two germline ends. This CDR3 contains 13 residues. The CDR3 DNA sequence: TGTGCCACCAGCAGAGACAGGGATCAGCCCCAGCATTTT. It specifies CATSRDRDQPQHF.

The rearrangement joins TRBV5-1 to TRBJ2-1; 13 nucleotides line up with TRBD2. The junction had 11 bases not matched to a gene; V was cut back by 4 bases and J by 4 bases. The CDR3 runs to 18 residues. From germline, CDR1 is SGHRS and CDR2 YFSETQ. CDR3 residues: CASSLRGTSGTGYNEQFF. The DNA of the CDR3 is TGCGCCAGCAGCCTACGTGGGACTAGCGGGACGGGTTACAATGAGCAGTTCTTC.

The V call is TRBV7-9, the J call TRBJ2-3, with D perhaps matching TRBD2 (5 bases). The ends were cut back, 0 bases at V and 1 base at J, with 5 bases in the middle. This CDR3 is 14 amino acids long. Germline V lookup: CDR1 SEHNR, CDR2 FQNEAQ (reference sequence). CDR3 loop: CASSLASGTDTQYF. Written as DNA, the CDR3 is TGTGCCAGCAGCTTAGCTAGCGGCACAGATACGCAGTATTTT.

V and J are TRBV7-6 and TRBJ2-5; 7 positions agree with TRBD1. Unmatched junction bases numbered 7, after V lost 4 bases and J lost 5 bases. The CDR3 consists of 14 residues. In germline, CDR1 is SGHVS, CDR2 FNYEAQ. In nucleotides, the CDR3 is TGTGCCAGCAGCTCCCGGACAGGCGGGGAGACCCAGTACTTC. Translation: CASSSRTGGETQYF.

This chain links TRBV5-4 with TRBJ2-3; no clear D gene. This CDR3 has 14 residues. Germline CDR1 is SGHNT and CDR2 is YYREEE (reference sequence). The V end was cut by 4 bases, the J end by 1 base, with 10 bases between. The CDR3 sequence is CASSLPDRTDTQYF. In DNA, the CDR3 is TGTGCCAGCAGCCTTCCGGACCGCACAGATACGCAGTATTTT.